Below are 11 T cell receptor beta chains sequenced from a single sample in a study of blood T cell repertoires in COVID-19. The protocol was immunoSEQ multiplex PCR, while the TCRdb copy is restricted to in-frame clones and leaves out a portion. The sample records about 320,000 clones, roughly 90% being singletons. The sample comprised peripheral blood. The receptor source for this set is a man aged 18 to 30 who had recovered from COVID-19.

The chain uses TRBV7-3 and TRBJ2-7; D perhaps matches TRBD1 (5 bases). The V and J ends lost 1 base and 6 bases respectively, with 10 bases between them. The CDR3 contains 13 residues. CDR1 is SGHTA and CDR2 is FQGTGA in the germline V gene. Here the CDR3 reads CASSLRWQGEQYF. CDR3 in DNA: TGTGCCAGCAGCTTAAGATGGCAGGGCGAGCAGTACTTC. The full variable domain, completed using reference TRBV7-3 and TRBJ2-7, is GAGVSQTPSNKVTEKGKYVELRCDPISGHTALYWYRQSLGQGPEFLIYFQGTGAADDSGLPNDRFFAVRPEGSVSTLKIQRTERGDSAVYLCASSLRWQGEQYFGPGTRLTVT.

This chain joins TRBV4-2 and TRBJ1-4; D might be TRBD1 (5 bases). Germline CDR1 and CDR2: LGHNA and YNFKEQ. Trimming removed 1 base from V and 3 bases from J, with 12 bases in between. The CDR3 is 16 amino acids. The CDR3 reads CASSQGGGAANEKLFF. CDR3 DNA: TGTGCCAGCAGCCAAGGGGGCGGGGCCGCTAATGAAAAACTGTTTTTT.

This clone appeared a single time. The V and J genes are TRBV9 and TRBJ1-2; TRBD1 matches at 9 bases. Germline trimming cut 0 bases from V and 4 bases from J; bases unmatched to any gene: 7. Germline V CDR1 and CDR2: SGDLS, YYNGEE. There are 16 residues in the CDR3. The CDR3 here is CASSVGGQGLSYGYTF. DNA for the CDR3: TGTGCCAGCAGCGTAGGGGGACAGGGCCTTAGCTATGGCTACACCTTC.

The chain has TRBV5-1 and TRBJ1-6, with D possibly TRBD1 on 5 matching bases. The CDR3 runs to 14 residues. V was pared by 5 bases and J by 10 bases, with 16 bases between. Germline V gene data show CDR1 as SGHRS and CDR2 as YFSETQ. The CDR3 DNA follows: TGCGCCAGCAGTTTCGATGGGGGAGGGTCACCCCTCCACTTT. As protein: CASSFDGGGSPLHF. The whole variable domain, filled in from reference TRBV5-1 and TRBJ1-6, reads KAGVTQTPRYLIKTRGQQVTLSCSPISGHRSVSWYQQTPGQGLQFLFEYFSETQRNKGNFPGRFSGRQFSNSRSEMNVSTLELGDSALYLCASSFDGGGSPLHFGNGTRLTVT.

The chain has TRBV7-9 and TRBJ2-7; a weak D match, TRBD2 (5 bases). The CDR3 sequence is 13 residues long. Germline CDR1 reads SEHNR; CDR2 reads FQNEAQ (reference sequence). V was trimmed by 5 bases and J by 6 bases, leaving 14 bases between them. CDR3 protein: CASSVGLAGEQYF. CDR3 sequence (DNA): TGTGCCAGCAGCGTAGGCCTAGCTGGCGAGCAGTACTTC.

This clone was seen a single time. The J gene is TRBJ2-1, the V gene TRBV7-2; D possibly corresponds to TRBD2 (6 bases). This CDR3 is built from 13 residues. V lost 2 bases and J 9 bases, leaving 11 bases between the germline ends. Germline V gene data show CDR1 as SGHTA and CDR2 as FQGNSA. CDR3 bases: TGTGCCAGCAGCTTACTCCTGGAGGGTGAGCAGTTCTTC. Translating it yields CASSLLLEGEQFF.

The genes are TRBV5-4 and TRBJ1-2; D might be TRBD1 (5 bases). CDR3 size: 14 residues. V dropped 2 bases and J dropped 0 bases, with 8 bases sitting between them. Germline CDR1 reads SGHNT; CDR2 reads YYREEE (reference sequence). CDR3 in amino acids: CASSFGQANYGYTF. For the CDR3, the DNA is TGTGCCAGCAGCTTCGGACAAGCTAACTATGGCTACACCTTC.

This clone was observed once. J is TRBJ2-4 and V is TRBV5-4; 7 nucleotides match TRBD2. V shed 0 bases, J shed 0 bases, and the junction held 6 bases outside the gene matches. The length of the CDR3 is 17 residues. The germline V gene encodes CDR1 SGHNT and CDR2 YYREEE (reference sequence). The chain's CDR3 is CASSLVPAGLAKNIQYF. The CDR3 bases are TGTGCCAGCAGCTTGGTTCCAGCGGGGCTAGCCAAAAACATTCAGTACTTC.

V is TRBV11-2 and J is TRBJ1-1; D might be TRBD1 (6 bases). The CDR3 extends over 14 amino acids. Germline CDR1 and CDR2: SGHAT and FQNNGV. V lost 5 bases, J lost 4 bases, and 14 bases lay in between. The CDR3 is CASSTQGGGTEAFF. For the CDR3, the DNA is TGTGCCAGCAGCACACAGGGTGGGGGCACTGAAGCTTTCTTT.

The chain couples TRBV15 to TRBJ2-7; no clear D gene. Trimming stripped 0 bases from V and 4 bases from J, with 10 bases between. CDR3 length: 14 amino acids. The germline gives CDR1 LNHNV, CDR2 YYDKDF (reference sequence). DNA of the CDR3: TGTGCCACCAGCAGAGATCGAGGCGGTTACGAGCAGTACTTC. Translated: CATSRDRGGYEQYF. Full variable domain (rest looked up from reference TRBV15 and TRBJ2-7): DAMVIQNPRYQVTQFGKPVTLSCSQTLNHNVMYWYQQKSSQAPKLLFHYYDKDFNNEADTPDNFQSRRPNTSFCFLDIRSPGLGDTAMYLCATSRDRGGYEQYFGPGTRLTVT.

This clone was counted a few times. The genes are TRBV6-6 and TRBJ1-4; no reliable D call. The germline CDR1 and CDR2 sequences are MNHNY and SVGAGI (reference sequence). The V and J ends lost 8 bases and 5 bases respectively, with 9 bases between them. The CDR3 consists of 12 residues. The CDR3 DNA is TGTGCCAGCTGTCCCGGGAATGAAAAACTGTTTTTT. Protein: CASCPGNEKLFF.